This record looks at one T cell receptor beta chain sequence and its context. The antigen is not known. The sample belongs to a study of T cells after yellow fever vaccination. Study details: The authors prepared low-cell-number fractions using SMART-Seq v4 Ultra Low Input.

TCRdb redid the calling of the 5' RACE reads with MiXCR, one entry per CDR3 protein. Altogether hundreds of thousands of distinct CDR3 sequences are present, 12% being singletons, with the ten largest covering about 15%. Findings of the study overall: Peaking faster, on day 5 versus 15, the secondary response was nonetheless weaker. FACS-sorted repertoires could contain abundant clonotypes contaminating from the bulk population. Only a small proportion of the clonotypes turned up in both the CD4 and the CD8 compartments, likely arising from convergent recombination.

V was shortened by 6 bases and J by 6 bases, with 7 bases between the two germline ends. This CDR3 has 11 amino acids. The sequence was obtained from a man aged 25 to 45 who received the YFV17D yellow fever vaccine. The genes are TRBV12-3 or TRBV12-4 and TRBJ2-3, with D uncertain. The source was PBMCs, collected on the day of the yellow fever booster vaccination. The CDR3: CASRDLDTQYF. The CDR3, as DNA: TGTGCCAGCAGGGACCTGGATACGCAGTATTTT.